This T cell receptor (beta chain) was captured in a study of T cell changes during pregnancy in multiple sclerosis. Clones were sequenced by immunoSEQ multiplex PCR, and TCRdb holds only the in-frame ones, with some missing. The table has under 95,000 clones, over 80% seen once. The germline gives CDR1 MGHRA, CDR2 YSYEKL. This CDR3 has 14 amino acids. V gave up 5 bases and J gave up 2 bases, with 12 bases separating them. The chain couples TRBV4-1 to TRBJ2-5; D perhaps matches TRBD1 (5 bases). This receptor was identified in a female donor with multiple sclerosis, enrolled in a pregnancy study. The input for sequencing was peripheral blood, taken after pregnancy. The DNA of the CDR3 is TGCGCCAGCAGCAGGGGTGGAGCGCAAGAGACCCAGTACTTC. Translating it yields CASSRGGAQETQYF.